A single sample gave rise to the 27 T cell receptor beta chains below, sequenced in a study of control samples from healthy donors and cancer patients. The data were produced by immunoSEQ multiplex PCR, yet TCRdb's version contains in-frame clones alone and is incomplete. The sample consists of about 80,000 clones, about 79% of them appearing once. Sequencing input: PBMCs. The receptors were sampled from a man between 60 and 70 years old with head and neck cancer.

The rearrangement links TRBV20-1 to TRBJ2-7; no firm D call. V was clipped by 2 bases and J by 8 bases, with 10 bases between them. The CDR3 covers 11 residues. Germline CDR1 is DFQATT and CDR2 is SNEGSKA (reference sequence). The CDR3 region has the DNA TGCAGTGCTAGACCCGTCACCCAGCAGTACTTC. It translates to CSARPVTQQYF.

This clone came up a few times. The CDR3 is CATSDPGLAGAYEQYF. CDR3 bases: TGTGCCACCAGTGATCCAGGACTAGCGGGAGCCTACGAGCAGTACTTC. The chain employs TRBV24-1 and TRBJ2-7; 13 nucleotides line up with TRBD2. V gave up 3 bases and J gave up 2 bases; unmatched junction bases: 3. From germline, CDR1 is KGHDR and CDR2 SFDVKD. CDR3 length: 16 amino acids.

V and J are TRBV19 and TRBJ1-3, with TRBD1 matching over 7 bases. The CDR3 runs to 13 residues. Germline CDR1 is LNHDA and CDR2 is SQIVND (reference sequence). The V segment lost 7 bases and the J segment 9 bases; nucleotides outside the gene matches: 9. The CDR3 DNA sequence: TGTGCCAGTACCGCGGACAGGAGCCCCACCATATATTTT. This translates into CASTADRSPTIYF.

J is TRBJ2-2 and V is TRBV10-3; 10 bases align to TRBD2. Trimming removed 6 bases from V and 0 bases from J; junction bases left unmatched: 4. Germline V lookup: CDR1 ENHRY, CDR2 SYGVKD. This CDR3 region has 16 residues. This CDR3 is CAISTGLAANTGELFF. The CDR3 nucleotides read TGTGCCATCAGCACCGGACTAGCGGCGAACACCGGGGAGCTGTTTTTT.

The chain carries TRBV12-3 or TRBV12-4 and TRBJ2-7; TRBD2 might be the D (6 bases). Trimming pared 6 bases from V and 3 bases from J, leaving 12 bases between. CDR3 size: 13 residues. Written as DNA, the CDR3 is TGTGCCAGCAGGCCCCGACTAGGCTACGAGCAGTACTTC. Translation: CASRPRLGYEQYF.

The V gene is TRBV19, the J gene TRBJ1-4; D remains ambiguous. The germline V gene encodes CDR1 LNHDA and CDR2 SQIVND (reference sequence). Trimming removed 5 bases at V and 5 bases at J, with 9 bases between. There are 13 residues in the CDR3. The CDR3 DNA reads TGTGCCAGTAGTCTCGGCAGCAATGAAAAACTGTTTTTT. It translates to CASSLGSNEKLFF. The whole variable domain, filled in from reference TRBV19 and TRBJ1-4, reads DGGITQSPKYLFRKEGQNVTLSCEQNLNHDAMYWYRQDPGQGLRLIYYSQIVNDFQKGDIAEGYSVSREKKESFPLTVTSAQKNPTAFYLCASSLGSNEKLFFGSGTQLSVL.

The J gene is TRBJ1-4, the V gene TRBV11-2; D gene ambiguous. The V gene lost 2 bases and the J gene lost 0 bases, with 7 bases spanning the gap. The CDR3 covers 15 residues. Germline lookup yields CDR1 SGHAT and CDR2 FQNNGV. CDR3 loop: CASSLRDPTNEKLFF. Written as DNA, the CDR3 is TGTGCCAGCAGCTTACGGGATCCAACTAATGAAAAACTGTTTTTT.

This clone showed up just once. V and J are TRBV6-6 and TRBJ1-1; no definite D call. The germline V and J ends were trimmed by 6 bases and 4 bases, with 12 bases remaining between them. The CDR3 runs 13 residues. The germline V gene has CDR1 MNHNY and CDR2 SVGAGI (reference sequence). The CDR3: CASSRTLVTEAFF. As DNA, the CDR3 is TGTGCCAGCAGCCGGACGCTTGTCACTGAAGCTTTCTTT.

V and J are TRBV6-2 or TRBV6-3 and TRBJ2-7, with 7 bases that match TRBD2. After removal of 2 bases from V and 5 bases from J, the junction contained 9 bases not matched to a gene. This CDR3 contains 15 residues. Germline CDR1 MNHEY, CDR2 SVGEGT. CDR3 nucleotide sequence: TGTGCCAGCAGTTACACATGGGGGGGGATCCACGAGCAGTACTTC. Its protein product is CASSYTWGGIHEQYF.

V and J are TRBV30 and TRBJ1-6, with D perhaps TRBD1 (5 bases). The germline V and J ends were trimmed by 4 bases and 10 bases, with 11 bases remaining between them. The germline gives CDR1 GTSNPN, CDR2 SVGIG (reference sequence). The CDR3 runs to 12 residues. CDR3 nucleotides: TGTGCCTGGATCCAGGGAGGATCACCCCTCCACTTT. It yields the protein CAWIQGGSPLHF.

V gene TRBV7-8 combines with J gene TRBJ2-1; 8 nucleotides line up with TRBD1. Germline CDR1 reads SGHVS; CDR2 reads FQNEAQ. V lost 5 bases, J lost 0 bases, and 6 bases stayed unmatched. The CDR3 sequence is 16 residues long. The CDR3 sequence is CASSQGQALSYNEQFF. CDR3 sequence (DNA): TGTGCCAGCAGCCAGGGACAGGCCCTCTCCTACAATGAGCAGTTCTTC.

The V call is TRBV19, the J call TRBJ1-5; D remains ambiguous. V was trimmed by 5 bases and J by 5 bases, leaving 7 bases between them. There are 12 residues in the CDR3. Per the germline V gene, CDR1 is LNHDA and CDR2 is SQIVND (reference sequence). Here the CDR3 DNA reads TGTGCCAGTAGTTCGGCCTATCAGCCCCAGCATTTT. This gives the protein CASSSAYQPQHF. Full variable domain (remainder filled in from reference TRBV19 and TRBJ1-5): DGGITQSPKYLFRKEGQNVTLSCEQNLNHDAMYWYRQDPGQGLRLIYYSQIVNDFQKGDIAEGYSVSREKKESFPLTVTSAQKNPTAFYLCASSSAYQPQHFGDGTRLSIL.

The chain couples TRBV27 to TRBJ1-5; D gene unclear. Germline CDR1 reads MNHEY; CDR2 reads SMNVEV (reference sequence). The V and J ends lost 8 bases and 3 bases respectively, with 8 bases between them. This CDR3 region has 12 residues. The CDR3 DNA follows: TGTGCCAGCGCGCACTACAATCAGCCCCAGCATTTT. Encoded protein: CASAHYNQPQHF.

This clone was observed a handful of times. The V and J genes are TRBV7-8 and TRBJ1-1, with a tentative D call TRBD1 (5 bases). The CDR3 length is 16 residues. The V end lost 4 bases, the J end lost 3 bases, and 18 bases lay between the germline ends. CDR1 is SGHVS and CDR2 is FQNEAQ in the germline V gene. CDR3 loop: CASSSNAGPPHTEAFF. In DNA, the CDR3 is TGTGCCAGCAGCTCCAACGCGGGACCCCCCCACACTGAAGCTTTCTTT.

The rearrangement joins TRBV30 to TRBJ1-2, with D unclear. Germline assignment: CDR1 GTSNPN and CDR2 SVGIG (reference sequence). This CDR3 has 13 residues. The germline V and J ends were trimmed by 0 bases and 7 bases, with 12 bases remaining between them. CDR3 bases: TGTGCCTGGAGTGTAAATGGGGATCTTGGCTACACCTTC. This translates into CAWSVNGDLGYTF.

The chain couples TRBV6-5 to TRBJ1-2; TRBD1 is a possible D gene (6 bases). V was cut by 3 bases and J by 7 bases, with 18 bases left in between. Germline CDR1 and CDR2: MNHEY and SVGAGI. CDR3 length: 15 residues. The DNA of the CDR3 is TGTGCCAGCAGTTATGGACAGACACAAATAGGTGGCTACACCTTC. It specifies CASSYGQTQIGGYTF.

The CDR3 DNA sequence: TGCAGTGCTAGTACTCCGGGGATTCGCAATCAGCCCCAGCATTTT. It translates to CSASTPGIRNQPQHF. The chain has TRBV20-1 and TRBJ1-5; D is unresolved. The germline gives CDR1 DFQATT, CDR2 SNEGSKA (reference sequence). The CDR3 is 15 residues long. Trimming removed 3 bases from V and 2 bases from J, with 14 bases in between.

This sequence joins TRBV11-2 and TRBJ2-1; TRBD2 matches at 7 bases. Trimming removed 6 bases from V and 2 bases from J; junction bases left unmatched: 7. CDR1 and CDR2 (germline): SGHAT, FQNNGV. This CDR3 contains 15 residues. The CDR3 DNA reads TGTGCCAGCAGAATGAAAGCGGGGCCCTACAATGAGCAGTTCTTC. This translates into CASRMKAGPYNEQFF.

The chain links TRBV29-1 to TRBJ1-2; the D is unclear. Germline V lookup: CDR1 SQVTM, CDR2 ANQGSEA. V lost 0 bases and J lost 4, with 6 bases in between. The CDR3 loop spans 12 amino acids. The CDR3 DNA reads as TGCAGCGTTGAAGACGCACTCTATGGCTACACCTTC. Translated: CSVEDALYGYTF.

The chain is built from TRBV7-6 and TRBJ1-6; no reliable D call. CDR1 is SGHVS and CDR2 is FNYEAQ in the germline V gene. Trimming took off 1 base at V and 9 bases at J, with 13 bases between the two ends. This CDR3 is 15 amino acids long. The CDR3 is CASSLGGTSASPLHF. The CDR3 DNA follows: TGTGCCAGCAGCTTAGGTGGCACATCGGCTTCACCCCTCCACTTT. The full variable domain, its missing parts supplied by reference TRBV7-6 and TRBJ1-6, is GAGVSQSPRYKVTKRGQDVALRCDPISGHVSLYWYRQALGQGPEFLTYFNYEAQQDKSGLPNDRFSAERPEGSISTLTIQRTEQRDSAMYRCASSLGGTSASPLHFGNGTRLTVT.

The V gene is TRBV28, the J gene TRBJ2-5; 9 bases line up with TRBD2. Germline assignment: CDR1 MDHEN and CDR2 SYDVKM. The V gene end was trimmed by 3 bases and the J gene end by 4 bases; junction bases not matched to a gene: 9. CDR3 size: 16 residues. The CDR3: CASSLVAGVLGETQYF. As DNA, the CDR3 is TGTGCCAGCAGTTTGGTAGCGGGAGTGTTGGGAGAGACCCAGTACTTC.

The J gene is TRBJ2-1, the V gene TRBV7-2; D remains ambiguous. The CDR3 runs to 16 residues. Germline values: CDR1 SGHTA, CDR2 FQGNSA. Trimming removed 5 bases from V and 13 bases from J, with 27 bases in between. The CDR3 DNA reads TGTGCCAGCAGCCCTCCAACCTATTGGGAACCTCAAAGACAGTTCTTC. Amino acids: CASSPPTYWEPQRQFF. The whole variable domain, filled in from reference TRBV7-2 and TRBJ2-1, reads GAGVSQSPSNKVTEKGKDVELRCDPISGHTALYWYRQSLGQGLEFLIYFQGNSAPDKSGLPSDRFSAERTGGSVSTLTIQRTQQEDSAVYLCASSPPTYWEPQRQFFGPGTRLTVL.

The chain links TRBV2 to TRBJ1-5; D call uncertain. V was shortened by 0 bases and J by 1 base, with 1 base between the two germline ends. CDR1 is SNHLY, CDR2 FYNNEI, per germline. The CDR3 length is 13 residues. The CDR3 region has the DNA TGTGCCAGCAGTGAAGCGAGCAATCAGCCCCAGCATTTT. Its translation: CASSEASNQPQHF. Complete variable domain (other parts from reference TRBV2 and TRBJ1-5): EPEVTQTPSHQVTQMGQEVILRCVPISNHLYFYWYRQILGQKVEFLVSFYNNEISEKSEIFDDQFSVERPDGSNFTLKIRSTKLEDSAMYFCASSEASNQPQHFGDGTRLSIL.

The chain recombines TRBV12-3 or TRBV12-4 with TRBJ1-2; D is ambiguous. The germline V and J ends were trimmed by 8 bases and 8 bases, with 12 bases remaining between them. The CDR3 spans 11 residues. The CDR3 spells CASSLSGGYTF. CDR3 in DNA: TGTGCCAGCTCCTTGAGTGGAGGCTACACCTTC.

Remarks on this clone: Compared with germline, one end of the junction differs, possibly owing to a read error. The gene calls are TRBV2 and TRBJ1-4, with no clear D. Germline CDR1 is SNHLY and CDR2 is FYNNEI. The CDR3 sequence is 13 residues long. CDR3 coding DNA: TGTGCCAGCAGTGAAACTGAATGGGGTAGGGAAGATTTT. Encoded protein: CASSETEWGREDF. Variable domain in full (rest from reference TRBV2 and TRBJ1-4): EPEVTQTPSHQVTQMGQEVILRCVPISNHLYFYWYRQILGQKVEFLVSFYNNEISEKSEIFDDQFSVERPDGSNFTLKIRSTKLEDSAMYFCASSETEWGREDFGSGTQLSVL.

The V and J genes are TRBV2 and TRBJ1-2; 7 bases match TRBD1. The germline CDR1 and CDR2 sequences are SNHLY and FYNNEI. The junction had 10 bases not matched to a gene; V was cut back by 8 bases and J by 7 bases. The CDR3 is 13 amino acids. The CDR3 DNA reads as TGTGCCAGCCAAGGGGGCGGGGGTTCTGGCTACACCTTC. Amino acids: CASQGGGGSGYTF.

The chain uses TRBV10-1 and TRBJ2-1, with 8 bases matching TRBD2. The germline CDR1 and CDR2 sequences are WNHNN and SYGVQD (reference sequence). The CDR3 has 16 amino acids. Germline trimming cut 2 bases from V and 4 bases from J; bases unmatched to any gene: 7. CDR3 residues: CASSEVAGPIYNEQFF. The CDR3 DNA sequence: TGCGCCAGCAGTGAGGTAGCGGGACCGATTTACAATGAGCAGTTCTTC.